The rows below give T cell receptor beta chains drawn from one sample of a study of OX40 agonist ivuxolimab in advanced cancers. Repertoires were generated with immunoSEQ multiplex PCR, while TCRdb's copy carries only in-frame clones and drops some. The sample yields 77,000 or so clones, approximately 95% seen once. The sample in question was CD4+ or CD8+ T cells sorted from blood, obtained in a trial of the OX40 agonist ivuxolimab. The receptors here all came from an adult with an advanced solid tumor such as melanoma, head and neck, liver or kidney cancer. Both conserved end residues are trimmed from each CDR3.

TRBV6-5,ASRSAGGQYNEQF
TRBV4-2,ASSQTGTENQPQH
TRBV25-1,ASSGTSGTWSEQY
TRBV28,ASRFQIRTGPQPQH
TRBV6-6,ASRPGPSGEKLF
TRBV5-1,ASSLARGTDTQY
TRBV27,ASSPGLAGLSANEQF
TRBV7-2,ASTQIVAGANEQF
TRBV28,ASGVGHEQF
TRBV7-9,ASTSFAGHYNEQF
TRBV6-1,ASSERTSGQGA
TRBV5-1,ASSSFETDTQY
TRBV28,ASNITPGQTDTQY
TRBV5-1,ASSSLQGQNTEAF
TRBV9,ASSVAGGLYNEQF
TRBV30,AYTVGWRSTDTQY
TRBV19,ASSTEGRGRPYEQY
TRBV18,ASSPDSAEQY
TRBV2,ASSALDGYT
TRBV28,ASSAGGQKSYEQY
TRBV6-5,ASSYLRGTEAF
TRBV6-5,ASSFSGPTNEKLF
TRBV6-4,ASRDSYYTEAF
TRBV29-1,SVETGEETQY
TRBV7-6,ASSVGGDIQY
TRBV6-1,ASSEALGTAYGYT
TRBV28,ASIEPGGPLYGYT
TRBV7-2,ASSLDHPRDTQY
TRBV18,ASSPPPDANYGYT
TRBV6-1,ASSTLDRNTQY
TRBV9,ASSARAFSSGTDTQY
TRBV9,ASSVGKGSGNTIY
TRBV28,ASRSTQAYEQY
TRBV27,ASSGSGELF
TRBV30,ACPKGTYTGELF
TRBV18,ASSPATGHTEAF
TRBV15,ATSRASGAGQETQY
TRBV19,ASRGPTDTQY
TRBV12-5,ASGLVDGESNQPQH
TRBV27,ASSMDLPTYNSPLH
TRBV6-5,ASSTGLTYEQY
TRBV9,ASRPDPAANTIY
TRBV7-8,ASSLGGTGAHYEQY
TRBV7-4,ASSLGGQGDEQY
TRBV5-5,ASSLGPQAGELF
TRBV6-5,ASNLAGVSYEQY
TRBV10-2,ASSEPRLLSYNEQF